This note documents a single TCR beta chain sequence. What this receptor recognizes is not known. No base quality values were provided; no much bigger clone lies one nucleotide off. TCRbeta CDR3 regions were amplified from genomic DNA using the immunoSEQ Assay, a bias-controlled multiplex PCR. In the paper's pipeline: The number of nucleated cells in each sample was estimated by amplification of reference gene primers within the assay. To quantify the absolute abundance of each unique TCRbeta CDR3 rearrangement, sequence reads were collapsed and filtered. Productive Simpson clonality was computed per sample as the square root of Simpson's diversity index over productive rearrangements. TCRdb retrieved this table from immuneACCESS and kept in-frame rearrangements only. Not all clones are present; in checked studies, unresolved V genes account for under half, and no reason is known for the remainder. V and J calls and clone size are copied from that table; D and trimming were computed from the DNA. The sample table lists about 310,000 clones, around 90% of them with a count of one. Jointly, the top ten make up around 0.97% of the sample.

The germline V gene (reference sequence) gives CDR1 as LNHNV and CDR2 as YYDKDF. The CDR3 holds 23 amino acids from the cysteine to the phenylalanine. Only the CDR3 region is kept as DNA, spanning 69 bases read in frame from base 1. V loses 3 bases at its end and J loses 1 base; junction bases beyond the gene matches: 25. This record belongs to a study of blood T cell repertoires in COVID-19 (dated by TCRdb to 2019 to 2021). At the level of the whole study: Samples from collaborators originated in the United States, Italy and Spain and spanned both the acute and convalescent phases of COVID-19. The material from the prospective study consisted of cDNA or gDNA derived from T cells, B-cell-depleted T cells, or PBMCs. Subjects who had been exposed to COVID-19, were actively infected with it, or had recovered from it provided the deeply sampled blood TCRbeta repertoires that made up the dataset. The repertoires were released in a freely available public database meant as a resource for research on the immune response to SARS-CoV-2. The samples were drawn from the first 160 participants of the ongoing ImmuneRACE study and from 1,254 subjects provided by 6 global collaborators. The sample metadata nearly always contained a de-identified subject ID, COVID-19 status, age in years and sex. HLA class I and class II types, where available, came from metadata supplied by the sample provider rather than from assay-based typing.

Results and caveats for the whole study, not just this receptor: How much clinical and demographic metadata was included differed by source and by participant, and the metadata was provided uncurated.

One collaborating source in Seattle enrolled patients while the patients were actively infected and followed the patients over time throughout the course of disease. Collaborating institutions collected whole blood in K2EDTA tubes following their own protocols. For TCRbeta analysis, collaborator samples were shipped as frozen whole blood, as isolated PBMCs, or as DNA extracted from either sample type. The sequenced sample consisted of peripheral blood. The V and J segments used are TRBV15 and TRBJ1-5; 9 nucleotides in the junction match TRBD1. This clonotype was sampled from a middle-aged woman with COVID-19, enrolled during active disease. For the CDR3, the sequence is CATSRGPDRGVDKTADSNQPQHF. The nucleotide sequence is given as TGTGCCACCAGCAGGGGACCTGACAGGGGGGTGGACAAGACGGCAGACAGCAATCAGCCCCAGCATTTT. Here the CDR3 is joined to the reference TRBV15 and TRBJ1-5 genes, and the full variable domain is: DAMVIQNPRYQVTQFGKPVTLSCSQTLNHNVMYWYQQKSSQAPKLLFHYYDKDFNNEADTPDNFQSRRPNTSFCFLDIRSPGLGDTAMYLCATSRGPDRGVDKTADSNQPQHFGDGTRLSIL.